These 16 T cell receptor beta chains came from one sample sequenced in a study of T-cell reconstitution after alpha-beta-depleted transplantation in children (dated by TCRdb to 2016 to 2017). The receptor library was made with PCR. The instrument was an Illumina HiSeq 2500. TCR libraries were prepared with molecular barcoding, using unique molecular identifiers to normalize TCRbeta repertoire quantification. TCRdb reprocessing: public reads trimmed at Q25 with fastp, clones called with MiXCR, in-frame beta chains kept. A single entry per CDR3 protein holds the most common genes and DNA from its merged rows. Here the sample has approximately 400,000 distinct CDR3 sequences; about 11% occur a single time. The ten largest clones add up to roughly 6% of the sample. Sequenced material: PBMCs from the stem cell graft donor, taken from the stem cell graft. The receptors were gathered from a human donor who donated a stem cell graft to a child with acute myeloid leukemia.

The chain employs TRBV2 and TRBJ1-6, with D possibly matching TRBD1 (5 bases). The CDR3 has 14 residues. Germline V gene lookup returns CDR1 SNHLY and CDR2 FYNNEI. Trimming left V 0 bases short and J 7 bases short, with 7 bases between. The CDR3 DNA is TGTGCCAGCAGTGAAGCGCCAGGGAATTCACCCCTCCACTTT. Encoded protein: CASSEAPGNSPLHF. Full variable domain (rest looked up from reference TRBV2 and TRBJ1-6): EPEVTQTPSHQVTQMGQEVILRCVPISNHLYFYWYRQILGQKVEFLVSFYNNEISEKSEIFDDQFSVERPDGSNFTLKIRSTKLEDSAMYFCASSEAPGNSPLHFGNGTRLTVT.

The sample holds a few counts of this clonotype. V is TRBV7-9 and J is TRBJ2-3, with a possible D match to TRBD1 (6 bases). CDR3 size: 15 residues. Trimming took 0 bases from V and 3 from J, leaving 10 bases between them. The V gene's germline CDR1 is SEHNR and CDR2 FQNEAQ (reference sequence). CDR3 amino acids: CASSLALRGTDTQYF. The CDR3 nucleotides are TGTGCCAGCAGCTTAGCGCTAAGGGGGACAGATACGCAGTATTTT.

This clonotype was counted at least ten times. V and J are TRBV6-1 and TRBJ2-5, with D possibly matching TRBD2 (6 bases). Trimming stripped 5 bases from V and 0 bases from J, with 7 bases between. The CDR3 runs to 13 residues. Germline V lookup: CDR1 MNHNS, CDR2 SASEGT. The CDR3 nucleotides are TGTGCCAGCAGTAGGGACTACCAAGAGACCCAGTACTTC. It specifies CASSRDYQETQYF.

There are a few counts of this clonotype. The chain joins TRBV6-2 or TRBV6-3 to TRBJ2-2, with 11 bases identical to TRBD1. The V and J ends lost 6 bases and 3 bases, in that order; junction bases with no gene match: 6. The CDR3 loop spans 16 amino acids. Germline CDR1 reads MNHEY; CDR2 reads SVGEGT. CDR3 bases: TGTGCCAGCAGCCCCGGGACAGGGGGTTACACCGGGGAGCTGTTTTTT. Protein: CASSPGTGGYTGELFF.

This clonotype has ten or more counts. This chain joins TRBV5-1 and TRBJ2-5; 7 nucleotides agree with TRBD2. Germline CDR1 SGHRS, CDR2 YFSETQ. Unmatched junction bases numbered 4, after V lost 4 bases and J lost 4 bases. The CDR3 has 13 residues. This CDR3 is CASSIGLGETQYF. The CDR3 DNA follows: TGCGCCAGCAGCATCGGACTAGGAGAGACCCAGTACTTC.

V and J are TRBV5-6 and TRBJ1-1; TRBD1 is a possible D gene (6 bases). The CDR3 consists of 12 residues. V gave up 0 bases and J gave up 10 bases, with 10 bases separating them. Germline V gives CDR1 SGHDT, CDR2 YYEEEE. The CDR3 spells CASSLVQGGAFF. As DNA, the CDR3 is TGTGCCAGCAGCTTGGTACAGGGTGGAGCTTTCTTT.

This clonotype has a handful of counts. This chain joins TRBV20-1 and TRBJ2-7, with D tentatively TRBD1 or TRBD2 (5 bases each). The V end was cut by 0 bases, the J end by 5 bases, with 8 bases between. Germline V CDR1 and CDR2: DFQATT, SNEGSKA (reference sequence). This CDR3 has 12 residues. The CDR3 loop reads CSARDGGHEQYF. In nucleotides, the CDR3 is TGCAGTGCTAGAGATGGGGGTCACGAGCAGTACTTC.

A few counts support this clonotype. The chain recombines TRBV7-8 with TRBJ1-5; a possible D gene is TRBD1 (5 bases). The CDR3 contains 14 residues. V lost 4 bases and J 7 bases, leaving 14 bases between the germline ends. Germline-derived CDR1 and CDR2 are SGHVS and FQNEAQ. In DNA, the CDR3 is TGTGCCAGCAGCTCCTGGCCGCGGGGCCAGCCCCAGCATTTT. Translated, it gives CASSSWPRGQPQHF.

J is TRBJ2-7 and V is TRBV29-1; a possible D gene is TRBD1 (5 bases). The V gene's germline CDR1 is SQVTM and CDR2 ANQGSEA. Trimming took 5 bases from V and 3 from J, leaving 8 bases between them. This CDR3 contains 11 residues. CDR3 coding DNA: TGCAGCGTTTCAACAGGCTACGAGCAGTACTTC. Encoded protein: CSVSTGYEQYF.

V is TRBV12-3 or TRBV12-4 and J is TRBJ2-5; a possible D gene is TRBD1 (6 bases). Trimming cost V 6 bases and J 5 bases, with 13 bases left between them. This CDR3 contains 13 residues. The CDR3 protein is CASSHNRVETQYF. The CDR3 nucleotides read TGTGCCAGCAGCCACAACAGGGTTGAGACCCAGTACTTC.

This clonotype showed up many times. This rearrangement joins TRBV4-3 to TRBJ2-7; no clear D. Trimming took 0 bases from V and 3 from J, leaving 9 bases between them. In germline, CDR1 is LGHNA, CDR2 YSLEER. The length of the CDR3 is 14 residues. The CDR3 sequence: CASSQDTSNYEQYF. CDR3 bases: TGCGCCAGCAGCCAAGATACTTCGAACTACGAGCAGTACTTC.

V is TRBV6-5 and J is TRBJ2-7; 9 nucleotides match TRBD2. The CDR3 contains 16 residues. Germline-derived CDR1 and CDR2 are MNHEY and SVGAGI. With 0 bases clipped from V and 3 bases from J, the junction kept 6 bases outside the gene matches. The CDR3 protein is CASSYSTSGAFYEQYF. The DNA for the CDR3 is TGTGCCAGCAGTTACTCGACTAGCGGAGCCTTCTACGAGCAGTACTTC.

The sample holds one count of this clonotype. The CDR3 is CASSSTGPGLGAETQYF. CDR3 in DNA: TGTGCCAGCAGCTCAACGGGACCCGGACTTGGCGCAGAGACCCAGTACTTC. The gene calls are TRBV7-3 and TRBJ2-5, with D tentatively TRBD1 or TRBD2 (5 bases each). Between the trimmed V and J ends, which lost 4 bases and 4 bases, there was a span of 22 bases. Germline assignment: CDR1 SGHTA and CDR2 FQGTGA. This CDR3 region has 17 residues.

This sequence joins TRBV20-1 and TRBJ2-7; TRBD2 matches 13 bases. Germline trimming cut 6 bases from V and 5 bases from J; bases unmatched to any gene: 7. Germline V gene sequence: CDR1 DFQATT, CDR2 SNEGSKA (reference sequence). The CDR3 spans 14 residues. The CDR3 region is CSATSGRGMDEQYF. CDR3 DNA: TGCAGTGCAACTAGCGGGAGGGGGATGGACGAGCAGTACTTC.

This clonotype was found many times. This CDR3 is CASSPLPGLAGAEQFF. DNA for the CDR3: TGCGCCAGCAGCCCCCTACCGGGACTAGCGGGAGCTGAGCAGTTCTTC. V is TRBV5-1 and J is TRBJ2-1; 14 nucleotides align to TRBD2. The germline V gene encodes CDR1 SGHRS and CDR2 YFSETQ. V lost 4 bases to trimming and J lost 9 bases; unmatched junction nucleotides: 9. The CDR3 is made up of 16 amino acids.

The sample holds many counts of this clonotype. A read error may produce the germline difference seen at one junction end. The CDR3 nucleotides read TGTGCCAGCAGCCTCCAGGGGGCCGATACGCAGTATTTT. Its protein product is CASSLQGADTQYF. V is TRBV5-1 and J is TRBJ2-3, with 8 bases lining up with TRBD1. Per germline, CDR1 SGHRS and CDR2 YFSETQ. There are 13 residues in the CDR3.